The text below deals with one TCR beta chain. These data originate in a study of T cell changes during pregnancy in multiple sclerosis. The assay was immunoSEQ multiplex PCR, and TCRdb's table has in-frame clones only and misses some. The sample lists about 48,000 clones, 80% to 95% occurring once. Trimming left V 1 base short and J 5 bases short, with 12 bases between. Germline CDR1 is SGHRS and CDR2 is YFSETQ. CDR3 length: 14 residues. This TCR was sampled from a female donor with multiple sclerosis, enrolled in a pregnancy study. J is TRBJ1-1 and V is TRBV5-1, with D perhaps TRBD1 (5 bases). Specimen: CD4+ T cells from peripheral blood mononuclear cells, collected in the third trimester of pregnancy. The CDR3 bases are TGCGCCAGCAGCTTGAGTGGGGCCGGGACTGAAGCTTTCTTT. Its translation: CASSLSGAGTEAFF.